Listed below are T cell receptor beta chains from one sample, sequenced in a study of blood T cell repertoires in COVID-19. Here immunoSEQ multiplex PCR was the method, and the copy in TCRdb shows in-frame clones only, minus some. The sample holds 130,000 to 150,000 clones, 85% seen once. The sequencing input was peripheral blood. These receptors all come from a woman aged 40 to 50 with active or convalescent COVID-19. Each CDR3 is given with its conserved first and last residue. D genes are given only for firm matches. Rows may omit the clone size; those that give it use once, few, many or a size class.

abundance	d_gene	v_gene	j_gene	CDR3aa	CDR3nt
once	TRBD2	TRBV28	TRBJ2-3	CASKAGGPDTQYF	TGTGCCAGCAAAGCGGGAGGGCCAGATACGCAGTATTTT
-	-	TRBV28	TRBJ1-1	CASSFWQGGTEAFF	TGTGCCAGCAGTTTTTGGCAGGGTGGGACTGAAGCTTTCTTT
once	-	TRBV5-1	TRBJ1-2	CASSLERFYGYTF	TGCGCCAGCAGCTTGGAGCGTTTCTATGGCTACACCTTC
-	-	TRBV7-2	TRBJ1-1	CASSLQPGRTEAFF	TGTGCCAGCAGCTTACAGCCAGGGAGGACTGAAGCTTTCTTT
once	-	TRBV28	TRBJ1-1	CASSFDWQGLNTEAFF	TGTGCCAGCAGTTTTGATTGGCAGGGCCTGAACACTGAAGCTTTCTTT
-	TRBD2	TRBV28	TRBJ2-5	CASSSTRGSGVRETQYF	TGTGCCAGCAGTTCGACGAGAGGTAGCGGGGTGCGAGAGACCCAGTACTTC
once	TRBD1	TRBV7-2	TRBJ1-5	CASSLGGVGTGAKPQHF	TGTGCCAGCAGCTTAGGGGGCGTAGGGACAGGGGCTAAGCCCCAGCATTTT
once	-	TRBV20-1	TRBJ1-2	CSATPGGYTF	TGCAGTGCGACCCCGGGGGGCTACACCTTC
-	-	TRBV28	TRBJ2-7	CASSFAPSGYEQYF	TGTGCCAGCAGTTTCGCCCCATCCGGCTACGAGCAGTACTTC
-	-	TRBV10-3	TRBJ1-5	CAIRGDSHNQPQHF	TGTGCCATCCGCGGCGACAGCCACAATCAGCCCCAGCATTTT
-	-	TRBV14	TRBJ2-1	CASSPWGRGDEQFF	TGTGCCAGCAGCCCCTGGGGCAGGGGCGATGAGCAGTTCTTC
-	-	TRBV5-1	TRBJ2-1	CASSLRQGRDNEQFF	TGCGCCAGCAGCTTGCGGCAGGGGAGAGACAATGAGCAGTTCTTC
-	TRBD1	TRBV5-1	TRBJ2-2	CASSLEGTGTGELFF	TGCGCCAGCAGCTTGGAGGGGACAGGTACCGGGGAGCTGTTTTTT
few	TRBD2	TRBV10-2	TRBJ2-7	CASSEGRGEQYF	TGCGCCAGCAGTGAGGGGCGGGGGGAGCAGTACTTC
-	TRBD2	TRBV7-2	TRBJ2-3	CASSSLAGTTDTQYF	TGTGCCAGCAGCTCACTAGCGGGTACCACAGATACGCAGTATTTT
-	TRBD1	TRBV28	TRBJ1-2	CASSGQGHYGYTF	TGTGCCAGCAGTGGACAGGGCCACTATGGCTACACCTTC
once	TRBD1	TRBV28	TRBJ1-2	CASSLTGGDYGYTF	TGTGCCAGCAGTTTAACAGGGGGAGACTATGGCTACACCTTC
-	-	TRBV28	TRBJ2-2	CASRIQGSAGELFF	TGTGCCAGCAGGATACAGGGAAGTGCCGGGGAGCTGTTTTTT
few	TRBD1	TRBV7-8	TRBJ1-5	CASSLQGRRGTGGPFNQPQHF	TGTGCCAGCAGCCTTCAGGGCAGGAGGGGGACAGGGGGTCCTTTCAATCAGCCCCAGCATTTT
-	-	TRBV6-5	TRBJ1-5	CASSSLQGGNQPQHF	TGTGCCAGCAGTTCTCTACAGGGCGGCAATCAGCCCCAGCATTTT
-	-	TRBV7-2	TRBJ2-1	CASSLILIEQFF	TGTGCCAGCAGCTTAATACTGATTGAGCAGTTCTTC
-	-	TRBV7-2	TRBJ1-6	CASSSVGGVNSPLHF	TGTGCCAGCAGCTCGGTGGGGGGGGTCAATTCACCCCTCCACTTT
-	-	TRBV20-1	TRBJ2-7	CSARQGEEWYF	TGCAGTGCTAGACAGGGGGAGGAGTGGTACTTC
-	TRBD2	TRBV28	TRBJ2-2	CASSRGASGFNTGELFF	TGTGCCAGCAGTCGGGGAGCTAGCGGGTTCAACACCGGGGAGCTGTTTTTT
-	TRBD1	TRBV5-1	TRBJ1-1	CASSGTGEPVKAFF	TGCGCCAGCAGTGGGACAGGGGAGCCGGTTAAAGCTTTCTTT
-	-	TRBV6-6	TRBJ1-1	CATLRRGGDTEAFF	TGTGCCACCCTACGACGGGGGGGAGACACTGAAGCTTTCTTT
-	TRBD1	TRBV28	TRBJ1-1	CASSLGTGFRTEAFF	TGTGCCAGCAGTTTAGGGACAGGGTTCCGGACTGAAGCTTTCTTT
-	-	TRBV11-2	TRBJ2-1	CASSSLLGALGYNEQFF	TGTGCCAGCAGCTCCTTGTTGGGAGCCCTAGGCTACAATGAGCAGTTCTTC
-	-	TRBV5-1	TRBJ1-4	CASSRGGVGEKLFF	TGCGCCAGCAGCAGGGGAGGGGTTGGGGAAAAACTGTTTTTT
-	TRBD2	TRBV11-2	TRBJ2-5	CASSLAPGTSGRRETQYF	TGTGCCAGCAGCTTAGCCCCCGGGACTAGCGGGAGGAGGGAGACCCAGTACTTC
once	TRBD1	TRBV3-1/TRBV3-2	TRBJ2-6	CASSSRDRGPGANVLTF	TGTGCCAGCAGCTCACGGGACAGGGGGCCTGGGGCCAACGTCCTGACTTTC
-	-	TRBV10-2	TRBJ1-2	CASWFGGGLAYGYTF	TGCGCCAGCTGGTTTGGGGGGGGGCTAGCCTATGGCTACACCTTC
-	TRBD1	TRBV3-1/TRBV3-2	TRBJ1-3	CASSQVDRHSGNTIYF	TGTGCCAGCAGCCAAGTGGACAGGCACTCTGGAAACACCATATATTTT
-	TRBD1	TRBV18	TRBJ2-7	CASSPGQTYEQYF	TGTGCCAGCTCACCGGGACAGACCTACGAGCAGTACTTC
-	TRBD2	TRBV15	TRBJ2-5	CATERGGGKTYQETQYF	TGTGCCACCGAAAGAGGCGGGGGGAAGACCTACCAAGAGACCCAGTACTTC
few	TRBD1	TRBV6-6	TRBJ1-2	CASSRQGAGGYTF	TGTGCCAGCAGCCGACAGGGGGCGGGGGGCTACACCTTC
-	-	TRBV28	TRBJ2-7	CASTPLAGKYEQYF	TGTGCCAGCACCCCCCTGGCGGGAAAATACGAGCAGTACTTC
-	-	TRBV6-1	TRBJ1-5	CASSEGIGAVVLPQHF	TGTGCCAGCAGTGAAGGGATTGGGGCTGTTGTATTGCCCCAGCATTTT
-	TRBD1	TRBV28	TRBJ1-1	CASSTGTGLIRGTEAFF	TGTGCCAGCAGTACCGGGACAGGGTTAATTAGGGGCACTGAAGCTTTCTTT
-	-	TRBV28	TRBJ2-1	CASSLGTREQFF	TGTGCCAGCAGTCTTGGGACACGCGAGCAGTTCTTC
-	TRBD2	TRBV27	TRBJ2-3	CASSLLAVGTDTQYF	TGTGCCAGCAGTTTACTAGCGGTGGGCACAGATACGCAGTATTTT
few	-	TRBV6-6	TRBJ1-4	CASIRQPGANEKLFF	TGTGCCAGCATACGACAGCCCGGAGCTAATGAAAAACTGTTTTTT
many	-	TRBV11-2	TRBJ2-7	CASSLGTYRAGDEQYF	TGTGCCAGCAGCTTAGGTACTTACAGGGCCGGGGACGAGCAGTACTTC
-	-	TRBV3-1/TRBV3-2	TRBJ2-3	CASSPRAGGTDTQYF	TGTGCCAGCAGCCCCCGGGCGGGTGGCACAGATACGCAGTATTTT
-	-	TRBV7-2	TRBJ2-7	CASSLALGATYF	TGTGCCAGCAGCTTAGCGCTAGGGGCTACGTACTTC
-	TRBD1	TRBV9	TRBJ1-2	CASSVDPGGYGYTF	TGTGCCAGCAGCGTCGATCCAGGGGGCTATGGCTACACCTTC
medium-sized	TRBD2	TRBV27	TRBJ2-3	CASSLGSSGVTDTQYF	TGTGCCAGCAGTTTAGGGTCTAGCGGGGTCACAGATACGCAGTATTTT